The T cell receptor (beta chain) described here comes from a study of blood T cell repertoires in COVID-19. Background on the study: The origin of the acute and convalescent COVID-19 samples was the United States, Italy and Spain. Sources were T cells, B-cell-depleted T cells, or PBMCs; the material itself was cDNA or gDNA.

V dropped 1 base and J dropped 2 bases, with 15 bases sitting between them. The CDR3 sequence is 17 residues long. Germline values: CDR1 SGHTA, CDR2 FQGNSA. Authors' data handling: Reference gene primer amplification yielded estimated nucleated cell counts. Clones were sequenced by immunoSEQ multiplex PCR, and TCRdb holds only the in-frame ones, with some missing. V, J and clone size derive from that table, while D and trimming were established from the DNA sequence. The sample carries some 65,000 clones, 74% recorded once. Sequenced sample: peripheral blood. This chain connects TRBV7-2 to TRBJ1-5; no firm D call. This TCR came from a woman older than 75 with acute or convalescent COVID-19. The CDR3 DNA is TGTGCCAGCAGCTTAGTAGGACGGGGTTATGGCAATCAGCCCCAGCATTTT. It codes for CASSLVGRGYGNQPQHF.